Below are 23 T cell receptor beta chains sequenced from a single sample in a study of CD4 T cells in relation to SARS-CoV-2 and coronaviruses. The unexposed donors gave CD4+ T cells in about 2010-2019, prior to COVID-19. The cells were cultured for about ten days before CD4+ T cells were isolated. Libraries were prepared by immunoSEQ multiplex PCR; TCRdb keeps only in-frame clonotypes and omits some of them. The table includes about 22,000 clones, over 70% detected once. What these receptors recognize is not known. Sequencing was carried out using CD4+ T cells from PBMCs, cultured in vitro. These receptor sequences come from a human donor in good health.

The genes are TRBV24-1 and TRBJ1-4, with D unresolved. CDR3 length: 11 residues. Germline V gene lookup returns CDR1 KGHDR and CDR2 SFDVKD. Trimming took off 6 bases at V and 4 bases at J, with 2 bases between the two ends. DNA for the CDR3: TGTGCCACCAGTCTTAATGAAAAACTGTTTTTT. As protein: CATSLNEKLFF.

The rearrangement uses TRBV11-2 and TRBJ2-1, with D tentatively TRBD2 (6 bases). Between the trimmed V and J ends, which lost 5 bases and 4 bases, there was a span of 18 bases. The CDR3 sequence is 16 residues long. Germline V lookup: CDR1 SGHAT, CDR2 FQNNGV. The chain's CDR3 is CASSKAGTPGYNEQFF. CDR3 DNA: TGTGCCAGCAGCAAAGCCGGGACTCCAGGGTACAATGAGCAGTTCTTC.

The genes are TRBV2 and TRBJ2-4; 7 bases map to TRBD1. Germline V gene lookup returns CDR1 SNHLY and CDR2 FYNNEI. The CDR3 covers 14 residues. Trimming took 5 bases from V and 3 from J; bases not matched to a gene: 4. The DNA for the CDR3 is TGTGCCAGCAGTTCACAGGGGAGCAAAAACATTCAGTACTTC. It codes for CASSSQGSKNIQYF.

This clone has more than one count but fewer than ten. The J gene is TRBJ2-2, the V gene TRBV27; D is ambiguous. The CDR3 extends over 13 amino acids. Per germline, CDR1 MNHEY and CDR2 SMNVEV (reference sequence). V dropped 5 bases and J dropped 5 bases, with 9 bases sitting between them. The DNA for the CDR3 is TGTGCCAGCAGTGCCTGGGGTACCGGGGAGCTGTTTTTT. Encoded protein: CASSAWGTGELFF.

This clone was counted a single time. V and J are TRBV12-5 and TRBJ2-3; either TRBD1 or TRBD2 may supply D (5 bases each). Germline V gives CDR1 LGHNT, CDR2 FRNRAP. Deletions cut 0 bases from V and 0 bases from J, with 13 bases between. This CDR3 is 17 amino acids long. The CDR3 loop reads CASGLVLGGFSTDTQYF. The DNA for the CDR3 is TGTGCTAGTGGTTTGGTACTTGGGGGATTTAGCACAGATACGCAGTATTTT.

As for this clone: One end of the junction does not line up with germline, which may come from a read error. The CDR3, as DNA: TGCGCCAGCAGCAAAGAAGGGGGCCTCAACTATGGCTACACCTTC. Its translation: CASSKEGGLNYGYTF. The rearrangement links TRBV4-1 to TRBJ1-2; 7 positions agree with TRBD1. The CDR3 is 15 residues long. Germline values: CDR1 MGHRA, CDR2 YSYEKL.

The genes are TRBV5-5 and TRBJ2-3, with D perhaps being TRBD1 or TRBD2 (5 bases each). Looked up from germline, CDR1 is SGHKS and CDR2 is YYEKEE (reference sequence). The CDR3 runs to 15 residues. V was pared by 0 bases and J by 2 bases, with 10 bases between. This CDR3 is CASSLVGGYTDTQYF. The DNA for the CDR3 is TGTGCCAGCAGCTTGGTTGGGGGATACACAGATACGCAGTATTTT.

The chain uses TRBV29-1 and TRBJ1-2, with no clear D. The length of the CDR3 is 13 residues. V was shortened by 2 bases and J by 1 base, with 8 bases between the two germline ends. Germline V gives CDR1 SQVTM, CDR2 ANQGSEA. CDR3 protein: CSVETGLNYGYTF. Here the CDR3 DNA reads TGCAGCGTTGAAACCGGTCTTAACTATGGCTACACCTTC.

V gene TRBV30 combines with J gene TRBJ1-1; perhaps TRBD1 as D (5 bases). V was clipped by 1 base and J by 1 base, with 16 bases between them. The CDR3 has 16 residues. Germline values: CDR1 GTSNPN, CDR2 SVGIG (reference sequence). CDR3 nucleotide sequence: TGTGCCTGGAGTGCACGTTTAGGGGTAGGGAACACTGAAGCTTTCTTT. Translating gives CAWSARLGVGNTEAFF.

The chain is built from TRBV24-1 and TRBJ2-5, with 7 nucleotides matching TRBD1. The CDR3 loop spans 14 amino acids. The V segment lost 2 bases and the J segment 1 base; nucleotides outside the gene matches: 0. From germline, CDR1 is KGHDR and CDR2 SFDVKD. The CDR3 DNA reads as TGTGCCACCAGTGATTGGGACAGCCAAGAGACCCAGTACTTC. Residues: CATSDWDSQETQYF.

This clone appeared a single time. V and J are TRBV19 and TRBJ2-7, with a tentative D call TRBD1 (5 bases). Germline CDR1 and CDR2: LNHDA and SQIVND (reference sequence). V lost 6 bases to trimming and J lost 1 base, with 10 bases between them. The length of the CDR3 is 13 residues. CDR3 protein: CASSSQGSYEQYF. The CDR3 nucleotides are TGTGCCAGTAGCTCGCAGGGTTCCTACGAGCAGTACTTC.

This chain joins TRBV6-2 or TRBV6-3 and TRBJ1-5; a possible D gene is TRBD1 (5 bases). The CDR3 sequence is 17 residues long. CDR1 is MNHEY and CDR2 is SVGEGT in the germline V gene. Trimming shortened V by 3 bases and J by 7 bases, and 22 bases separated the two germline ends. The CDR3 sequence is CASSYFIGGRGIQPQHF. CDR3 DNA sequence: TGTGCCAGCAGTTATTTCATAGGTGGTCGGGGGATCCAGCCCCAGCATTTT.

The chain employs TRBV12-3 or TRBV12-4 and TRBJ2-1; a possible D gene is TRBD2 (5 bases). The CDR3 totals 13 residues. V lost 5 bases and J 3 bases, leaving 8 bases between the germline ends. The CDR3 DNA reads TGTGCCAGCAGTCAAGGACTCTACAATGAGCAGTTCTTC. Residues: CASSQGLYNEQFF.

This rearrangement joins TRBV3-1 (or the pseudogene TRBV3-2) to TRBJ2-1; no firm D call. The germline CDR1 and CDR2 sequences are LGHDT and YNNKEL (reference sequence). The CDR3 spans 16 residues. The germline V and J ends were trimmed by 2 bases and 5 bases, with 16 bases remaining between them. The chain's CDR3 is CASSQLDGSWDNEQFF. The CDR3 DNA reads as TGTGCCAGCAGCCAATTGGATGGTAGTTGGGACAATGAGCAGTTCTTC.

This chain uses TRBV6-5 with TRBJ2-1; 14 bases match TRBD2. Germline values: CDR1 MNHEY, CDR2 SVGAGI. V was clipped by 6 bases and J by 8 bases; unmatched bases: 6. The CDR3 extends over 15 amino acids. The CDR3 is CASSTGTSGSYEQFF. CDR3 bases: TGTGCCAGCAGCACCGGGACTAGCGGGAGCTATGAGCAGTTCTTC.

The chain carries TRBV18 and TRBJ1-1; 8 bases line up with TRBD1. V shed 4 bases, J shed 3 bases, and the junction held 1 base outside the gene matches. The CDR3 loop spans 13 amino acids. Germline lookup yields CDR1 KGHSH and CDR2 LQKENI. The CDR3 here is CASSLQGDTEAFF. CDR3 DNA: TGTGCCAGCTCACTACAGGGGGACACTGAAGCTTTCTTT.

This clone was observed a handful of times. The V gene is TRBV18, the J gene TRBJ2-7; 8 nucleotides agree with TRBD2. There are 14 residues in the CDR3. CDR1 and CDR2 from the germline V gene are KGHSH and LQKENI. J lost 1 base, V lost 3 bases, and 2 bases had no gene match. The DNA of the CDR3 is TGTGCCAGCTCACCCGCTAGCGGGTCCTACGAGCAGTACTTC. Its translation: CASSPASGSYEQYF.

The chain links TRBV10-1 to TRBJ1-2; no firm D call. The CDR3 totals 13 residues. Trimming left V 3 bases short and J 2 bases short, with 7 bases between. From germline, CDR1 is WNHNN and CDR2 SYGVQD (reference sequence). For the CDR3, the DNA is TGCGCCAGCAGTGACAGTGGCAACTATGGCTACACCTTC. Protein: CASSDSGNYGYTF.

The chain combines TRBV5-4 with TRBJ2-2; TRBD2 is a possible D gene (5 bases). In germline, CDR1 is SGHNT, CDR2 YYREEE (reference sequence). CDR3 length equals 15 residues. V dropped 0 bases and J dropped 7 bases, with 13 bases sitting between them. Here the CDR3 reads CASSLDPRVGGELFF. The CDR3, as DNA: TGTGCCAGCAGCTTGGACCCGAGGGTAGGCGGGGAGCTGTTTTTT.

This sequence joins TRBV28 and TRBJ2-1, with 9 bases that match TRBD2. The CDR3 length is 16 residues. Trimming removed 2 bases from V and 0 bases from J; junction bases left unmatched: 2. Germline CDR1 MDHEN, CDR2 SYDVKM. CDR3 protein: CASSLPSGISYNEQFF. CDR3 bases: TGTGCCAGCAGTTTACCTAGCGGGATCTCCTACAATGAGCAGTTCTTC.

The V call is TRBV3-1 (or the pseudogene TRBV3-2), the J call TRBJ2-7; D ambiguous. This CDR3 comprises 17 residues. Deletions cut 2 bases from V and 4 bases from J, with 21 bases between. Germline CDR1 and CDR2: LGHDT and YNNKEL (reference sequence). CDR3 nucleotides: TGTGCCAGCAGCCAACAGGCAGGAAACTCACCACTTTACGAGCAGTACTTC. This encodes CASSQQAGNSPLYEQYF.

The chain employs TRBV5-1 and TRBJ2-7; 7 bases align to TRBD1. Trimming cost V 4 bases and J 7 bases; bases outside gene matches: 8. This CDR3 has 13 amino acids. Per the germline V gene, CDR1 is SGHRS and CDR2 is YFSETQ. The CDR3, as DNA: TGCGCCAGCAGCCTCGACAGGGCAAAGGAGCAGTACTTC. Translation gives CASSLDRAKEQYF.

The CDR3 loop is CASSIGPLGRANVLTF. CDR3 sequence (DNA): TGTGCCAGTAGTATAGGGCCCCTCGGGCGGGCCAACGTCCTGACTTTC. This chain links TRBV19 with TRBJ2-6, with D hard to call. The CDR3 is 16 amino acids. The germline V gene has CDR1 LNHDA and CDR2 SQIVND (reference sequence). V shed 1 base and J shed 5 bases, with 12 bases lying between them.